This T cell receptor beta chain was sequenced in a study of chemoradiotherapy in HPV16-positive cancers. Study-wide points: During treatment, candidate HPV-specific clones and E7-related motifs expanded in tumor.

Concerning this clone: Its target is not known.

The protocol was immunoSEQ multiplex PCR, while the TCRdb copy is restricted to in-frame clones and leaves out a portion. Of around 7,100 clones in the sample, roughly 70% are singletons; the top ten hold 16%. The sample was tumor tissue, taken from a patient who underwent chemoradiotherapy. This receptor was taken from a human donor with HPV-associated anogenital cancer.

This chain's CDR3 is CASSLQGDWKGGYTF. The CDR3 DNA is TGTGCCAGTAGTTTACAGGGAGACTGGAAAGGGGGCTACACCTTC. The rearrangement uses TRBV19 and TRBJ1-2; D is possibly TRBD1 (6 bases). Trimming stripped 5 bases from V and 8 bases from J, with 21 bases between. Germline CDR1 and CDR2: LNHDA and SQIVND (reference sequence). The CDR3 loop spans 15 amino acids.